This T cell receptor (beta chain) was obtained from a study of blood T cell repertoires in COVID-19. At the level of the study: Samples of COVID-19 (acute and convalescent) were obtained from the United States, Italy and Spain. PBMCs, B-cell-depleted T cells, or T cells provided the cDNA or gDNA that made up the material.

The germline V gene encodes CDR1 MDHEN and CDR2 SYDVKM. The CDR3 has 13 amino acids. Unmatched junction bases numbered 3, after V lost 6 bases and J lost 3 bases. Original handling: Reference gene primer amplification gave nucleated cell count estimates. This table comes from immunoSEQ multiplex PCR, and its TCRdb copy is limited to in-frame clones, with some not included. V and J calls and clone size are those listed in that table; D and trimming were worked out from the DNA. The table has 86,000 or so clones, roughly 86% seen once. Sequenced material: peripheral blood. The receptor comes from an elderly woman with acute or convalescent COVID-19. This chain joins TRBV28 and TRBJ2-7; TRBD1 matches 9 bases. CDR3 loop: CASRTGGHYEQYF. Written as DNA, the CDR3 is TGTGCCAGCAGGACAGGGGGACACTACGAGCAGTACTTC.